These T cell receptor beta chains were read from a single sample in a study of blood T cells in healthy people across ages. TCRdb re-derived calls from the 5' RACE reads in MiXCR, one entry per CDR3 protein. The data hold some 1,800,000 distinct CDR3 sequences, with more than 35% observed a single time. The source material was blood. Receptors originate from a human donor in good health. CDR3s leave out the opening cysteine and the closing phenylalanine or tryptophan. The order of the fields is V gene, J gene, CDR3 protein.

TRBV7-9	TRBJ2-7	ASSLGAASSYEQY
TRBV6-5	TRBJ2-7	ASSYGFGGTVYEQY
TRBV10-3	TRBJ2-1	AISDPNRGSSYNEQF
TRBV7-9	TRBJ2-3	ASSLALDFRLPDTQY
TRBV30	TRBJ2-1	AWSVRTSGAYNEQF
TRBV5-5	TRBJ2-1	ASSPDGFHEQF
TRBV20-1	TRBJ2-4	SARETTKNIQY
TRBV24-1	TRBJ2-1	ATSDLRGPATYNEQF
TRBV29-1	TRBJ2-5	SVEGTLGDQETQY
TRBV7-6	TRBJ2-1	ASSLATSGSLSPMKQF
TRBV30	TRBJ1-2	AWSVPQGRGYT
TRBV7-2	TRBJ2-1	AGSSLYEQF
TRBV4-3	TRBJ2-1	ASSSWSGGAYNEQF
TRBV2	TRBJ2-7	ASSALQEYEQY
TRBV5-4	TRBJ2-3	ASSTGQGATDTQY
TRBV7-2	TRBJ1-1	ASSLAPAGAYEAF